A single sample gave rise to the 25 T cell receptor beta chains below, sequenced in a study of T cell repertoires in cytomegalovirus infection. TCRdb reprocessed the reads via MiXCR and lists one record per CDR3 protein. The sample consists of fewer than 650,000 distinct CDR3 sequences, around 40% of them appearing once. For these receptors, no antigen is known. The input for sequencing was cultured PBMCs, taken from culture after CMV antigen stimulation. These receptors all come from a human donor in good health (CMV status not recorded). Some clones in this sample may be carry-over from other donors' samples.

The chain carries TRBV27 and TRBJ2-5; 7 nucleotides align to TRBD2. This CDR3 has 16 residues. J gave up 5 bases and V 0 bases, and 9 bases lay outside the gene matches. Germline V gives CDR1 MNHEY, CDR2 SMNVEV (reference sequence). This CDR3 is CASSLSWLADLETQYF. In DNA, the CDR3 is TGTGCCAGCAGTTTATCTTGGCTAGCGGACCTGGAGACCCAGTACTTC.

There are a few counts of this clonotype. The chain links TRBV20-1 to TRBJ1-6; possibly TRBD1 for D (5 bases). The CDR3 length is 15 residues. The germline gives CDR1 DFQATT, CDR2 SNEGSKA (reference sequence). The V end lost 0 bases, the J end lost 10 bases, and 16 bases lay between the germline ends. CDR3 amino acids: CSARDSPGRESPLHF. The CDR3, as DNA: TGCAGTGCTAGAGATAGTCCGGGACGCGAATCACCCCTCCACTTT.

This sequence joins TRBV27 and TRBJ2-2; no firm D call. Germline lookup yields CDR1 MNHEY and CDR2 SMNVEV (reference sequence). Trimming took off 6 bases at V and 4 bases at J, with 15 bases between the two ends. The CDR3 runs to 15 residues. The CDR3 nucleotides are TGTGCCAGCAGCGCGCGCCTGAGCCCCACCGGGGAGCTGTTTTTT. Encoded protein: CASSARLSPTGELFF.

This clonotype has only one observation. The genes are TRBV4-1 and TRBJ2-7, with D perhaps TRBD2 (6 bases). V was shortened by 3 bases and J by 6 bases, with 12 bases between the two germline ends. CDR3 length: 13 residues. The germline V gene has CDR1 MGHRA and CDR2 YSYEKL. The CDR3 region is CASSHLAGSEQYF. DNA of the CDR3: TGCGCCAGCAGCCATCTCGCGGGGAGCGAGCAGTACTTC.

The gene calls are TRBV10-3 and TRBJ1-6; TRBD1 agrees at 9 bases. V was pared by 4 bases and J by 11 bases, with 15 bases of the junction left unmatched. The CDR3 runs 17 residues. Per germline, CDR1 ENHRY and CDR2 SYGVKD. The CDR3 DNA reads TGTGCCATCAGTGGCGGACCGGGACAGGGCCTCGGGGCACCCCTCCACTTT. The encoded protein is CAISGGPGQGLGAPLHF.

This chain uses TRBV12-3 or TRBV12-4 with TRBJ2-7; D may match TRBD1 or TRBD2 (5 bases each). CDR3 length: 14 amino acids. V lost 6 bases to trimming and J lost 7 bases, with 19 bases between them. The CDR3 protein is CASSPRDGRREQYF. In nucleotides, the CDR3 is TGTGCCAGCAGCCCCAGGGACGGGCGGCGGGAGCAGTACTTC.

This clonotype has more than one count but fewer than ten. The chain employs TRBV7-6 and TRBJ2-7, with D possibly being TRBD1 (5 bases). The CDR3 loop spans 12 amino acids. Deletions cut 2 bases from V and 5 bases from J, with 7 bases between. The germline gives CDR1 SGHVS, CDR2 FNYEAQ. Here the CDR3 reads CASSLRGHEQYF. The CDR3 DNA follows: TGTGCCAGCAGCTTAAGGGGTCACGAGCAGTACTTC.

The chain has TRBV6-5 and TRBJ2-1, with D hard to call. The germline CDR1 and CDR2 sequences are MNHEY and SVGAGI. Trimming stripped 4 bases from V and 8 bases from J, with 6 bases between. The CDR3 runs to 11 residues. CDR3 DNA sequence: TGTGCCAGCAGTTGGGAATATGAGCAGTTCTTC. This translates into CASSWEYEQFF.

The CDR3 DNA reads TGTGCCAGCAGTCGCACAGGACTGAACAATGAGCAGTTCTTC. This translates into CASSRTGLNNEQFF. The V and J genes are TRBV6-2 or TRBV6-3 and TRBJ2-1; D possibly matches TRBD1 or TRBD2 (5 bases each). V dropped 5 bases and J dropped 5 bases, with 13 bases sitting between them. Per the germline V gene, CDR1 is MNHEY and CDR2 is SVGEGT. CDR3 size: 14 residues.

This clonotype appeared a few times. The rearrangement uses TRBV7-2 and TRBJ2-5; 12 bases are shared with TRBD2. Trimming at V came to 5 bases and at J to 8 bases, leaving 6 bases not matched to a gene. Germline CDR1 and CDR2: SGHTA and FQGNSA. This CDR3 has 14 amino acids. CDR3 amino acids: CASSELAGGHTQYF. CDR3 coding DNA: TGTGCCAGCAGCGAGCTAGCGGGGGGGCATACCCAGTACTTC.

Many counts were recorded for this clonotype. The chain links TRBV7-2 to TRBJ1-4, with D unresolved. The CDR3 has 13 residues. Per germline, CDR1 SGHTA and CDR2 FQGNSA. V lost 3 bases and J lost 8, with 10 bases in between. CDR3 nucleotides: TGTGCCAGCAGCTTCCCTCCCCGGGAAAAACTGTTTTTT. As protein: CASSFPPREKLFF.

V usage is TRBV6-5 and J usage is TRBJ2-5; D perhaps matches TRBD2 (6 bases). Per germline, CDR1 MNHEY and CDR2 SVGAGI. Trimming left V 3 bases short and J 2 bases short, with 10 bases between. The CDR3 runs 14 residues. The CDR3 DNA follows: TGTGCCAGCAGTTATTCGGGGGTTCAAGAGACCCAGTACTTC. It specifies CASSYSGVQETQYF.

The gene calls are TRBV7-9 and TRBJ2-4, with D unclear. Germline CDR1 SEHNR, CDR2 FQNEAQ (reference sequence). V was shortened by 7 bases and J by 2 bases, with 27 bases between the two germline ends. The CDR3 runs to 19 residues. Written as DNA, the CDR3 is TGTGCCAGCAACGGCCGAGCCCCCGAGCCGGTCCCTCCCAAAAACATTCAGTACTTC. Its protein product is CASNGRAPEPVPPKNIQYF.

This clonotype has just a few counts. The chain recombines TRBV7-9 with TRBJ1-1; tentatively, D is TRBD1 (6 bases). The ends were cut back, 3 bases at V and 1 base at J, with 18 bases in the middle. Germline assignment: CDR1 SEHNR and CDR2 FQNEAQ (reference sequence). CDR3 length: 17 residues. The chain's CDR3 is CASSLGWGGASNTEAFF. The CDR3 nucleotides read TGTGCCAGCAGCTTGGGGTGGGGGGGCGCATCGAACACTGAAGCTTTCTTT. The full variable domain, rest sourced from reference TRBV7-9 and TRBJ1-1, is DTGVSQNPRHKITKRGQNVTFRCDPISEHNRLYWYRQTLGQGPEFLTYFQNEAQLEKSRLLSDRFSAERPKGSFSTLEIQRTEQGDSAMYLCASSLGWGGASNTEAFFGQGTRLTVV.

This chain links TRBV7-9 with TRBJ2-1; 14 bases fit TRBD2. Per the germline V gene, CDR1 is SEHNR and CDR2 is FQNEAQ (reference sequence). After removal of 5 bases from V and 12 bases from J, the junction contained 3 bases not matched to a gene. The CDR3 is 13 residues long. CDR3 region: CASSGLAGGVQFF. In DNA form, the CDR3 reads TGTGCCAGCAGCGGACTAGCGGGAGGTGTGCAGTTCTTC.

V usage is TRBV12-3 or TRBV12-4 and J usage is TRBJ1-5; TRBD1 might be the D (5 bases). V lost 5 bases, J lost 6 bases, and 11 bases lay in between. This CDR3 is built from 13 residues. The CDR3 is CASSIGARQPQHF. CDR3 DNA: TGTGCCAGCAGTATTGGGGCGCGTCAGCCCCAGCATTTT.

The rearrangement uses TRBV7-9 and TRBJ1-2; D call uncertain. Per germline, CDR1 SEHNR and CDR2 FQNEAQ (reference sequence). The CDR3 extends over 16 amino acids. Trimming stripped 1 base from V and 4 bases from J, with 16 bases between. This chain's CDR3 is CASSLGAVRVGYGYTF. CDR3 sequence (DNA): TGTGCCAGCAGCTTAGGCGCGGTACGCGTGGGCTATGGCTACACCTTC. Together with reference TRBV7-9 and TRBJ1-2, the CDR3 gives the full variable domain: DTGVSQNPRHKITKRGQNVTFRCDPISEHNRLYWYRQTLGQGPEFLTYFQNEAQLEKSRLLSDRFSAERPKGSFSTLEIQRTEQGDSAMYLCASSLGAVRVGYGYTFGSGTRLTVV.

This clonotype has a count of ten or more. CDR3 bases: TGTGCCAGCAGGGGACAGGGGGCCTATGGCTACACCTTC. Protein product: CASRGQGAYGYTF. The chain couples TRBV7-2 to TRBJ1-2; 12 bases fit TRBD1. This CDR3 comprises 13 residues. V trimming: 6 bases; J trimming: 4 bases; junction bases outside the gene matches: 0. The V gene's germline CDR1 is SGHTA and CDR2 FQGNSA.

CDR3 DNA sequence: TGTGCCAGCAGCTCCCTGGCGGGAGAGGTGACAGATACGCAGTATTTT. It encodes CASSSLAGEVTDTQYF. This chain uses TRBV5-4 with TRBJ2-3; 7 bases map to TRBD2. V lost 3 bases, J lost 3 bases, and 10 bases stayed unmatched. The CDR3 is 16 amino acids. Germline CDR1 reads SGHNT; CDR2 reads YYREEE (reference sequence).

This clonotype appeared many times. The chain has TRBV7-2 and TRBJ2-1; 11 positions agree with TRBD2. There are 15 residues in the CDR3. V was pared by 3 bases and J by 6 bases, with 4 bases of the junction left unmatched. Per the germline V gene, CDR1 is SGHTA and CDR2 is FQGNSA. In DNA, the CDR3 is TGTGCCAGCAGCTTTAGCGGGGGGGCTTTCAATGAGCAGTTCTTC. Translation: CASSFSGGAFNEQFF.

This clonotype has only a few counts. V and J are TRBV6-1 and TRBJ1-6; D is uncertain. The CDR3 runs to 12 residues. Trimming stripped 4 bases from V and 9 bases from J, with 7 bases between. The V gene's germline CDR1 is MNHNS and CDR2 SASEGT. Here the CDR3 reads CASSGDFSPLHF. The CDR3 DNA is TGTGCCAGCAGTGGAGACTTTTCACCCCTCCACTTT.

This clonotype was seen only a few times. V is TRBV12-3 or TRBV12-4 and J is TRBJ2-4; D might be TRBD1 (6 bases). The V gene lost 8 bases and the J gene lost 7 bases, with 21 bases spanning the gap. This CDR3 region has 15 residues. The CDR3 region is CASAPQGRGKNIQYF. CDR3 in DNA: TGTGCCAGCGCCCCCCAGGGGAGAGGCAAGAACATTCAGTACTTC.

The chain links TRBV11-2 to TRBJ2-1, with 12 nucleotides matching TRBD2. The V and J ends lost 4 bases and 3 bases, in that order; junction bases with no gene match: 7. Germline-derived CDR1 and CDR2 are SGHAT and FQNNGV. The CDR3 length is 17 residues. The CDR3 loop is CASSSRLAGDHYNEQFF. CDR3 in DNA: TGTGCCAGCAGCTCCAGACTAGCGGGAGACCACTACAATGAGCAGTTCTTC.

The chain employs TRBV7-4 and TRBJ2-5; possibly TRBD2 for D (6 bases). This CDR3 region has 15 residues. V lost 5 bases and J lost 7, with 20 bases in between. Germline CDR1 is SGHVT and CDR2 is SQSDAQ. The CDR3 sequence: CASSGAGTRLVTQYF. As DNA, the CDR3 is TGTGCCAGCAGCGGGGCGGGGACGAGGCTTGTGACCCAGTACTTC.

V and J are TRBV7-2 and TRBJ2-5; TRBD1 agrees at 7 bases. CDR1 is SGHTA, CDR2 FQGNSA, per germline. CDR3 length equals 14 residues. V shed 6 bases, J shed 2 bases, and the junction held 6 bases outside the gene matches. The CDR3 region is CASRPDRQQETQYF. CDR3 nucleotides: TGTGCCAGCAGGCCGGACAGGCAACAAGAGACCCAGTACTTC.